The 21 T cell receptor beta chains below were found in one sample sequenced in a study of T cell responses to AZD1222 COVID-19 vaccine. Here immunoSEQ multiplex PCR was the method, and the copy in TCRdb shows in-frame clones only, minus some. Here the sample spans 55,000 to 90,000 clones, roughly four fifths being singletons. The material was peripheral blood, obtained on day 0 of AZD1222 vaccination. The receptors come from an adult in good health.

The V gene is TRBV3-1 (or the pseudogene TRBV3-2), the J gene TRBJ2-7; D is ambiguous. Trimming took off 0 bases at V and 10 bases at J, with 7 bases between the two ends. CDR1 and CDR2 from the germline V gene are LGHDT and YNNKEL (reference sequence). The CDR3 runs to 11 residues. The CDR3 DNA follows: TGTGCCAGCAGCCAAGAAATACCCCAGTACTTC. Translation: CASSQEIPQYF.

The gene calls are TRBV5-1 and TRBJ2-7, with 10 bases aligning to TRBD1. V was clipped by 2 bases and J by 5 bases; unmatched bases: 4. Germline CDR1 SGHRS, CDR2 YFSETQ. The length of the CDR3 is 14 residues. CDR3 region: CASSFDRGLNEQYF. CDR3 coding DNA: TGCGCCAGCAGCTTCGACAGGGGGCTGAACGAGCAGTACTTC.

The chain employs TRBV7-8 and TRBJ1-2, with D perhaps matching TRBD1 (5 bases). Germline CDR1 reads SGHVS; CDR2 reads FQNEAQ. V dropped 1 base and J dropped 3 bases, with 15 bases sitting between them. This CDR3 spans 16 amino acids. The CDR3 sequence is CASSLGRQQVDYGYTF. The CDR3 region has the DNA TGTGCCAGCAGCTTAGGACGACAGCAAGTTGACTATGGCTACACCTTC.

Only a few counts were recorded for this clone. The V and J genes are TRBV21-1 and TRBJ1-1; TRBD1, the table's D call, lacks a check against the DNA. TRBV21-1 is recorded as a pseudogene. This CDR3 has 16 residues. The DNA of the CDR3 is TGTGCCAGCAGCAAAGGGAGGACAGAGGAGAACACTGAAGCTTTCTTT. Encoded protein: CASSKGRTEENTEAFF.

V is TRBV3-1 (or the pseudogene TRBV3-2) and J is TRBJ2-2; TRBD2 aligns across 7 bases. The CDR3 totals 17 residues. Germline CDR1 LGHDT, CDR2 YNNKEL (reference sequence). Trimming at V came to 4 bases and at J to 0 bases, leaving 8 bases not matched to a gene. CDR3 in DNA: TGTGCCAGCAGCCCCTTGGGCGGGGGTCCGAACACCGGGGAGCTGTTTTTT. It encodes CASSPLGGGPNTGELFF.

This clone was counted a few times. DNA for the CDR3: TGTGCCAGCAGCTGGGACAGGGGTGGCACTGAAGCTTTCTTT. Translating it yields CASSWDRGGTEAFF. The chain uses TRBV5-4 and TRBJ1-1; 10 bases are a match to TRBD1. The CDR3 loop spans 14 amino acids. V shed 3 bases and J 4 bases; nucleotides not matched to a gene: 3. CDR1 is SGHNT and CDR2 is YYREEE in the germline V gene (reference sequence). The whole variable domain, remainder taken from reference TRBV5-4 and TRBJ1-1, is ETGVTQSPTHLIKTRGQQVTLRCSSQSGHNTVSWYQQALGQGPQFIFQYYREEENGRGNFPPRFSGLQFPNYSSELNVNALELDDSALYLCASSWDRGGTEAFFGQGTRLTVV.

DNA of the CDR3: TGTGCCAGCAGCGCGGTCAACACCGGGGAGCTGTTTTTT. Protein sequence: CASSAVNTGELFF. This chain links TRBV9 with TRBJ2-2, with D hard to call. The CDR3 sequence is 13 residues long. The germline V gene has CDR1 SGDLS and CDR2 YYNGEE. The V end was cut by 3 bases, the J end by 2 bases, with 5 bases between.

This clone turned up a few times. The chain joins TRBV19 to TRBJ1-6; a weak D match, TRBD1 (5 bases). Germline CDR1 LNHDA, CDR2 SQIVND (reference sequence). The length of the CDR3 is 14 residues. V lost 7 bases and J lost 9, with 16 bases in between. Written as DNA, the CDR3 is TGTGCCAGTACCCTCGGGGACCGGGGTTCACCCCTCCACTTT. Its translation is CASTLGDRGSPLHF.

The chain has TRBV9 and TRBJ2-1; unclear D gene. The V gene's germline CDR1 is SGDLS and CDR2 YYNGEE. V shed 3 bases and J shed 6 bases, with 10 bases lying between them. The CDR3 consists of 13 residues. The CDR3 nucleotides read TGTGCCAGCAGCGCCCCTCTTGGCAATGAGCAGTTCTTC. Protein: CASSAPLGNEQFF.

The rearrangement links TRBV7-9 to TRBJ2-7, with unresolved D. The CDR3 sequence is 12 residues long. Trimming removed 1 base from V and 3 bases from J, with 4 bases in between. CDR1 SEHNR and CDR2 FQNEAQ come from the germline V gene (reference sequence). For the CDR3, the DNA is TGTGCCAGCAGCTTAGACCACTACGAGCAGTACTTC. Its protein is CASSLDHYEQYF.

The rearrangement links TRBV4-3 to TRBJ1-2; D is uncertain. V lost 0 bases, J lost 8 bases, and 16 bases lay in between. The CDR3 is made up of 15 amino acids. CDR1 and CDR2 (germline): LGHNA, YSLEER. The CDR3, as DNA: TGCGCCAGCAGCCAAGATCTGGACGGGGTTGGAGGCTACACCTTC. Amino acid sequence: CASSQDLDGVGGYTF.

A few counts support this clone. V usage is TRBV19 and J usage is TRBJ2-1, with TRBD2 identical over 9 bases. From germline, CDR1 is LNHDA and CDR2 SQIVND (reference sequence). After removal of 7 bases from V and 3 bases from J, the junction contained 4 bases not matched to a gene. CDR3 length: 14 residues. The CDR3 region has the DNA TGTGCCAGTATGGCGGGGGGGTACTACAATGAGCAGTTCTTC. Translating gives CASMAGGYYNEQFF.

V and J are TRBV7-3 and TRBJ2-2; no firm D call. The V end was cut by 4 bases, the J end by 3 bases, with 3 bases between. The CDR3 is 12 amino acids. Germline assignment: CDR1 SGHTA and CDR2 FQGTGA. The CDR3 region has the DNA TGTGCCAGCAGCTCATACACCGGGGAGCTGTTTTTT. It encodes CASSSYTGELFF.

This clone was recorded only once. V gene TRBV3-1 (or the pseudogene TRBV3-2) combines with J gene TRBJ1-2, with 8 bases lining up with TRBD1. The J segment lost 0 bases and the V segment lost 5 bases, leaving 8 bases of the junction unmatched. CDR1 is LGHDT and CDR2 is YNNKEL in the germline V gene (reference sequence). The CDR3 spans 16 residues. The CDR3: CASSSRSGGPNYGYTF. In DNA form, the CDR3 reads TGTGCCAGCAGCTCCCGGTCAGGGGGCCCTAACTATGGCTACACCTTC.

This clone showed up just once. V gene TRBV11-3 combines with J gene TRBJ1-4; 7 nucleotides line up with TRBD1. The CDR3 is 15 residues long. The trim removed 1 base at V and 6 bases at J, leaving 5 bases unmatched. CDR1 is SGHNT and CDR2 is YENEEA in the germline V gene. The CDR3 bases are TGTGCCAGCAGCTTAGTAGGTACAGGGGATGAAAAACTGTTTTTT. It yields the protein CASSLVGTGDEKLFF.

The rearrangement joins TRBV27 to TRBJ1-6, with D uncertain. Germline V CDR1 and CDR2: MNHEY, SMNVEV (reference sequence). CDR3 length equals 16 residues. The V end lost 6 bases, the J end lost 9 bases, and 21 bases lay between the germline ends. CDR3 sequence: CASSSEGRGGISPLHF. The DNA of the CDR3 is TGTGCCAGCAGCTCCGAGGGCCGGGGTGGGATTTCACCCCTCCACTTT.

The J gene is TRBJ1-3, the V gene TRBV9; D remains ambiguous. Trimming removed 0 bases at V and 4 bases at J, with 20 bases between. CDR1 is SGDLS, CDR2 YYNGEE, per germline. This CDR3 has 18 amino acids. CDR3 residues: CASSVASNPGFPGNTIYF. The DNA of the CDR3 is TGTGCCAGCAGCGTAGCCTCAAACCCAGGCTTTCCCGGAAACACCATATATTTT.

V usage is TRBV25-1 and J usage is TRBJ1-5; 7 nucleotides agree with TRBD1. The V segment lost 9 bases and the J segment 5 bases; nucleotides outside the gene matches: 13. Germline V gene sequence: CDR1 MGHDK, CDR2 SYGVNS. The CDR3 runs 15 residues. CDR3 sequence reads: CASRGTGAGDQPQHF. Here the CDR3 DNA reads TGTGCCAGTCGGGGAACAGGGGCTGGTGATCAGCCCCAGCATTTT.

The chain uses TRBV2 and TRBJ1-1, with a possible D match to TRBD1 (5 bases). The V gene lost 8 bases and the J gene lost 1 base, with 20 bases spanning the gap. CDR1 and CDR2 from the germline V gene are SNHLY and FYNNEI. CDR3 size: 16 residues. The CDR3 loop is CASGGRAGNPNTEAFF. DNA of the CDR3: TGTGCCAGCGGGGGACGGGCAGGAAACCCGAACACTGAAGCTTTCTTT.

This clone has a handful of counts. The chain combines TRBV5-6 with TRBJ1-2; no reliable D call. V lost 0 bases and J lost 8, with 14 bases in between. Germline assignment: CDR1 SGHDT and CDR2 YYEEEE. The CDR3 consists of 14 residues. The CDR3 nucleotides read TGTGCCAGCAGCTTGGCCGGAGCCAACTCGGGCTACACCTTC. Translation: CASSLAGANSGYTF. Full variable domain (missing parts from reference TRBV5-6 and TRBJ1-2): DAGVTQSPTHLIKTRGQQVTLRCSPKSGHDTVSWYQQALGQGPQFIFQYYEEEERQRGNFPDRFSGHQFPNYSSELNVNALLLGDSALYLCASSLAGANSGYTFGSGTRLTVV.

This chain links TRBV7-2 with TRBJ1-1; 9 bases agree with TRBD1. The germline V gene encodes CDR1 SGHTA and CDR2 FQGNSA. V trimming: 5 bases; J trimming: 11 bases; junction bases outside the gene matches: 9. CDR3 length: 13 residues. The CDR3 sequence: CASSPGTGWAAFF. Written as DNA, the CDR3 is TGTGCCAGCAGCCCGGGGACAGGGTGGGCGGCTTTCTTT.